These 7 T cell receptor beta chains originate from one sample sequenced in a study of T cells in localized non-small cell lung cancer. Clones were sequenced by immunoSEQ multiplex PCR, and TCRdb holds only the in-frame ones, with some missing. Among about 59,000 clones, approximately 93% were seen once, and the ten largest hold 20%. Sample: peripheral blood, taken before any cancer treatment. Source of these receptors: a man between 35 and 75 years old with stage I lung adenocarcinoma.

This chain joins TRBV7-2 and TRBJ1-4; D gene uncertain. The CDR3 contains 14 residues. Germline V CDR1 and CDR2: SGHTA, FQGNSA. V was pared by 1 base and J by 7 bases, with 10 bases between. The CDR3 loop reads CASSLEPGGEKLFF. CDR3 nucleotide sequence: TGTGCCAGCAGCTTAGAACCGGGCGGTGAAAAACTGTTTTTT. Looking up the rest from reference TRBV7-2 and TRBJ1-4 gives the full variable domain: GAGVSQSPSNKVTEKGKDVELRCDPISGHTALYWYRQSLGQGLEFLIYFQGNSAPDKSGLPSDRFSAERTGGSVSTLTIQRTQQEDSAVYLCASSLEPGGEKLFFGSGTQLSVL.

This chain uses TRBV6-4 with TRBJ2-1, with 9 bases matching TRBD1. Per the germline V gene, CDR1 is MRHNA and CDR2 is SNTAGT. The CDR3 extends over 15 amino acids. V lost 2 bases and J lost 6; bases outside the gene matches: 5. The DNA for the CDR3 is TGTGCCAGCAGTGACGAATGGACAGGGGTCAATGAGCAGTTCTTC. Amino acids: CASSDEWTGVNEQFF.

The V gene is TRBV5-5, the J gene TRBJ1-5; D perhaps matches TRBD1 (6 bases). The germline CDR1 and CDR2 sequences are SGHKS and YYEKEE (reference sequence). With 0 bases removed from V and 4 bases from J, the gap between germline ends came to 11 bases. CDR3 length equals 15 residues. DNA of the CDR3: TGTGCCAGCAGCTTGGTGGGGGGCTCGAATCAGCCCCAGCATTTT. It codes for CASSLVGGSNQPQHF.

The chain recombines TRBV6-5 with TRBJ2-1; a weak D match, TRBD2 (6 bases). This CDR3 is 14 amino acids long. Germline V lookup: CDR1 MNHEY, CDR2 SVGAGI. V was shortened by 7 bases and J by 9 bases, with 19 bases between the two germline ends. The CDR3 loop is CASNKRHPGGEQFF. The CDR3 nucleotides read TGTGCCAGCAACAAGCGACACCCCGGGGGTGAGCAGTTCTTC.

This clone was seen a few times. The CDR3 spells CSATGQRGAFF. CDR3 nucleotide sequence: TGCAGTGCGACTGGACAACGGGGTGCTTTCTTT. The V and J genes are TRBV20-1 and TRBJ1-1; D may be TRBD1 (5 bases). Looked up from germline, CDR1 is DFQATT and CDR2 is SNEGSKA (reference sequence). Between the trimmed V and J ends, which lost 6 bases and 11 bases, there was a span of 16 bases. This CDR3 is 11 amino acids long.

The chain carries TRBV4-1 and TRBJ1-4; D is undetermined. Trimming took off 4 bases at V and 12 bases at J, with 24 bases between the two ends. CDR1 is MGHRA and CDR2 is YSYEKL in the germline V gene. This CDR3 has 16 amino acids. The CDR3 here is CASSPHAGGRARELFF. CDR3 DNA sequence: TGCGCCAGCAGCCCTCACGCAGGAGGGCGGGCAAGGGAACTGTTTTTT.

The J gene is TRBJ2-5, the V gene TRBV11-2; possible D gene TRBD2, 5 bases. Germline assignment: CDR1 SGHAT and CDR2 FQNNGV. Trimming removed 5 bases from V and 3 bases from J, with 10 bases in between. The CDR3 consists of 13 residues. This chain's CDR3 is CASSARAEETQYF. For the CDR3, the DNA is TGTGCCAGCAGCGCCAGAGCGGAAGAGACCCAGTACTTC.